A single sample is the source of the 12 T cell receptor beta chains below, sequenced in a study of lymphopenia after photon versus proton radiotherapy. Sequenced by immunoSEQ multiplex PCR; TCRdb stores in-frame clones only, minus some. The sample has over 55,000 clones, approximately 87% seen once. The sequencing used peripheral blood, collected from a patient treated with proton-based radiotherapy. These receptors were taken from a man aged 80 or over with esophageal cancer.

This rearrangement joins TRBV6-6 to TRBJ1-3; TRBD1 matches 7 bases. V lost 7 bases and J lost 6; bases outside the gene matches: 12. The CDR3 extends over 15 amino acids. Germline V lookup: CDR1 MNHNY, CDR2 SVGAGI (reference sequence). This CDR3 reads CASIRDSVSENTIYF. The CDR3 region has the DNA TGTGCCAGCATCAGGGACAGCGTGTCGGAAAACACCATATATTTT.

The chain joins TRBV7-9 to TRBJ2-1, with 10 bases identical to TRBD1. This CDR3 has 14 amino acids. Germline lookup yields CDR1 SEHNR and CDR2 FQNEAQ (reference sequence). The V and J ends lost 5 bases and 8 bases, in that order; junction bases with no gene match: 6. CDR3: CASSLGQGTDEQFF. The DNA for the CDR3 is TGTGCCAGCAGCCTGGGACAGGGGACGGATGAGCAGTTCTTC.

The chain carries TRBV5-1 and TRBJ2-7, with D hard to call. V shed 0 bases and J shed 2 bases, with 6 bases lying between them. The germline CDR1 and CDR2 sequences are SGHRS and YFSETQ. This CDR3 is 13 amino acids long. CDR3 protein: CASSLASTYEQYF. The CDR3 bases are TGCGCCAGCAGCTTGGCCTCGACCTACGAGCAGTACTTC.

The J gene is TRBJ1-1, the V gene TRBV5-1, with D tentatively TRBD1 (6 bases). The germline CDR1 and CDR2 sequences are SGHRS and YFSETQ. The germline V and J ends were trimmed by 4 bases and 4 bases, with 17 bases remaining between them. CDR3 size: 15 residues. CDR3 nucleotide sequence: TGCGCCAGCAGCGTCCAACAGGGTCGAGGCACTGAAGCTTTCTTT. This codes for CASSVQQGRGTEAFF. The full variable domain, rest sourced from reference TRBV5-1 and TRBJ1-1, is KAGVTQTPRYLIKTRGQQVTLSCSPISGHRSVSWYQQTPGQGLQFLFEYFSETQRNKGNFPGRFSGRQFSNSRSEMNVSTLELGDSALYLCASSVQQGRGTEAFFGQGTRLTVV.

The chain joins TRBV11-2 to TRBJ2-5; D is ambiguous. Trimming stripped 1 base from V and 0 bases from J, with 9 bases between. This CDR3 is built from 15 residues. Per germline, CDR1 SGHAT and CDR2 FQNNGV. The CDR3 region has the DNA TGTGCCAGCAGCTTAGTGGGCGGCTACCAAGAGACCCAGTACTTC. It codes for CASSLVGGYQETQYF.

The chain couples TRBV6-6 to TRBJ2-5; D possibly matches TRBD1 or TRBD2 (5 bases each). The germline gives CDR1 MNHNY, CDR2 SVGAGI (reference sequence). V gave up 2 bases and J gave up 2 bases, with 12 bases separating them. This CDR3 comprises 15 residues. The CDR3 here is CASSYGSREQETQYF. The CDR3 nucleotides read TGTGCCAGCAGTTACGGTAGCAGGGAGCAAGAGACCCAGTACTTC.

V is TRBV11-2 and J is TRBJ2-2; tentatively, D is TRBD1 (6 bases). Germline-derived CDR1 and CDR2 are SGHAT and FQNNGV. The CDR3 spans 16 residues. V was trimmed by 9 bases and J by 4 bases, leaving 21 bases between them. CDR3 amino acids: CASQRGTPPFTGELFF. The DNA for the CDR3 is TGTGCCAGTCAGCGAGGGACACCCCCGTTCACCGGGGAGCTGTTTTTT.

The rearrangement joins TRBV10-3 to TRBJ1-2, with 7 nucleotides matching TRBD1. The V gene end was trimmed by 6 bases and the J gene end by 8 bases; junction bases not matched to a gene: 9. CDR1 and CDR2 (germline): ENHRY, SYGVKD. The length of the CDR3 is 13 residues. The CDR3 loop reads CAISPTGAGGYTF. CDR3 DNA sequence: TGTGCCATCAGCCCTACAGGGGCGGGCGGCTACACCTTC.

The rearrangement links TRBV7-2 to TRBJ2-1; D may be TRBD1 (6 bases). This CDR3 contains 14 residues. Trimming removed 5 bases at V and 5 bases at J, with 13 bases between. Germline V gene lookup returns CDR1 SGHTA and CDR2 FQGNSA. CDR3 nucleotides: TGTGCCAGCAGCCCGCAGGGGTCGGACAATGAGCAGTTCTTC. This codes for CASSPQGSDNEQFF.

This clone was found a few times. V usage is TRBV7-2 and J usage is TRBJ1-5, with a possible D match to TRBD1 (5 bases). Trimming stripped 6 bases from V and 3 bases from J, with 9 bases between. Germline values: CDR1 SGHTA, CDR2 FQGNSA. The CDR3 extends over 13 amino acids. The CDR3 is CASSQTVNQPQHF. Written as DNA, the CDR3 is TGTGCCAGCAGTCAGACAGTCAATCAGCCCCAGCATTTT.

This chain uses TRBV19 with TRBJ2-2; D unclear. The CDR3 has 15 amino acids. The germline CDR1 and CDR2 sequences are LNHDA and SQIVND (reference sequence). V was cut by 3 bases and J by 0 bases, with 8 bases left in between. The CDR3 sequence: CASSIYYPNTGELFF. The CDR3 region has the DNA TGTGCCAGTAGTATTTACTATCCGAACACCGGGGAGCTGTTTTTT.

This clone was picked up one time. The chain recombines TRBV15 with TRBJ2-7; 7 bases match TRBD1. Trimming cost V 1 base and J 5 bases; bases outside gene matches: 8. Germline V lookup: CDR1 LNHNV, CDR2 YYDKDF (reference sequence). There are 15 residues in the CDR3. Written as DNA, the CDR3 is TGTGCCACCAGCAGAGTGGGAAGGGGGCAACACGAGCAGTACTTC. The encoded protein is CATSRVGRGQHEQYF.